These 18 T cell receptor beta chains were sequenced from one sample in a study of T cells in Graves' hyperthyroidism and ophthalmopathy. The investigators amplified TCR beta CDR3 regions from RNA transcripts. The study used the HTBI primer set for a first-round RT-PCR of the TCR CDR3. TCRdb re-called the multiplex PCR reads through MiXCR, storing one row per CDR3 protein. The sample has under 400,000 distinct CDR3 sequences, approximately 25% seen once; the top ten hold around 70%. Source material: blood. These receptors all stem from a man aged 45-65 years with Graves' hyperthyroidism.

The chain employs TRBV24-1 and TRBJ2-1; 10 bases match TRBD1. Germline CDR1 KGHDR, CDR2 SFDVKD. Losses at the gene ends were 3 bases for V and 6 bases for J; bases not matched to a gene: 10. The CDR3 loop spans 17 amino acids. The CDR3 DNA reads TGTGCCACCAGTGATCCCCAAGGGACAGGGGTAAGCAATGAGCAGTTCTTC. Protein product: CATSDPQGTGVSNEQFF.

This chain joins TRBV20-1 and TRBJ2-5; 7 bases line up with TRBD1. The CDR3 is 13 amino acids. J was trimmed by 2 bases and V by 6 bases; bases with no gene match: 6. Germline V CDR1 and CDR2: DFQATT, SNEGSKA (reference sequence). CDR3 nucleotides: TGCAGTGCCCCTGGGACAGCTCAAGAGACCCAGTACTTC. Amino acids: CSAPGTAQETQYF.

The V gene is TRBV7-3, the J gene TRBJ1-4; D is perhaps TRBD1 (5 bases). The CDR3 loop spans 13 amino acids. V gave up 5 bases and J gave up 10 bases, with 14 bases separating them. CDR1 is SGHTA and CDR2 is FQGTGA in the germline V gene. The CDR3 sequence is CASSGAGLGKLFF. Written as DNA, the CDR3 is TGTGCCAGCAGCGGGGCAGGGTTAGGAAAACTGTTTTTT.

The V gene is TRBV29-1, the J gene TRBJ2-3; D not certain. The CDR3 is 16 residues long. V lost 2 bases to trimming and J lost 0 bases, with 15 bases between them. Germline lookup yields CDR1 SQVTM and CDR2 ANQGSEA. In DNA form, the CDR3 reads TGCAGCGTTGAACGCAGCGCAACAGCTAGCACAGATACGCAGTATTTT. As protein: CSVERSATASTDTQYF.

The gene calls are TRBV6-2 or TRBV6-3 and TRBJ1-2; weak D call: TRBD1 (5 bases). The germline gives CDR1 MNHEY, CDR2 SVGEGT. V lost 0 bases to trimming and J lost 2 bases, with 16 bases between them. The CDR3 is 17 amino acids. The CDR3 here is CASSYSEFSGTNYGYTF. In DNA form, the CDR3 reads TGTGCCAGCAGTTACTCGGAGTTTTCCGGGACGAACTATGGCTACACCTTC.

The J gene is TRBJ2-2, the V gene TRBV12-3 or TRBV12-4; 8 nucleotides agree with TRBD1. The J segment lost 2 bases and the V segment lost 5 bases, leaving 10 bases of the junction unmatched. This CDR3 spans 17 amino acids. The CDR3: CASSPTGGRANTGELFF. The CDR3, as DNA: TGTGCCAGCAGTCCTACAGGGGGAAGGGCAAACACCGGGGAGCTGTTTTTT.

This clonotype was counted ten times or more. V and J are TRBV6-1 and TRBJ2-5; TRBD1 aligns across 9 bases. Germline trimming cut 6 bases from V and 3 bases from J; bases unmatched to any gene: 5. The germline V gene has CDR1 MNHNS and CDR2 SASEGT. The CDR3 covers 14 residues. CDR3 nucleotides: TGTGCCAGCAGGGACGACAGGGGGAAAGAGACCCAGTACTTC. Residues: CASRDDRGKETQYF.

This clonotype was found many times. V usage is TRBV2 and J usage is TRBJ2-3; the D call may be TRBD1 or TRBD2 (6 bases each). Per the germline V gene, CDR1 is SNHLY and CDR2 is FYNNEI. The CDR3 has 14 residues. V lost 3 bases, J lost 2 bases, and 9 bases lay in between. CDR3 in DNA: TGTGCCAGCAGTGACAGGGGACTCACAGATACGCAGTATTTT. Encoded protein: CASSDRGLTDTQYF.

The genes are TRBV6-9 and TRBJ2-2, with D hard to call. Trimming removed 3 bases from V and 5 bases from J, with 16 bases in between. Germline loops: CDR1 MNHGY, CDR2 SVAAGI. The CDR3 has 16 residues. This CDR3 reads CASSYAADGFTGELFF. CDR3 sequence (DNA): TGTGCCAGCAGTTACGCGGCGGATGGGTTTACCGGGGAGCTGTTTTTT.

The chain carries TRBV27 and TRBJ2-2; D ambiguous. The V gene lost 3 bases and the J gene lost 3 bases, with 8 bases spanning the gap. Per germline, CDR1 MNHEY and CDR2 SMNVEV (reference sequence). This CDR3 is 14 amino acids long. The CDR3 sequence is CASSFETDTGELFF. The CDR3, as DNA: TGTGCCAGCAGTTTCGAGACGGACACCGGGGAGCTGTTTTTT.

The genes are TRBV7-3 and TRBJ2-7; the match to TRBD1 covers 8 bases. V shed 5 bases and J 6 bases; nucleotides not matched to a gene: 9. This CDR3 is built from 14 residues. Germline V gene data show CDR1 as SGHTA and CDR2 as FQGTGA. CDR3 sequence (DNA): TGTGCCAGCAGCCTAGGACAGGGTCTGGGCGAGCAGTACTTC. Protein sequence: CASSLGQGLGEQYF.

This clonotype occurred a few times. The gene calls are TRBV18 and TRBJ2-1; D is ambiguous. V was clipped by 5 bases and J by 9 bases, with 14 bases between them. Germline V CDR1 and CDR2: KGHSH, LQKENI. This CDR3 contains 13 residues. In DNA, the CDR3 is TGTGCCAGCTCAATAGATCAGGTTAGTGAGCAGTTCTTC. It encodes CASSIDQVSEQFF.

The CDR3 DNA reads TGCGCCAGCAGCCAAGCTCCCGGGAGGGATGAAGCTTTCTTT. It is translated as CASSQAPGRDEAFF. J is TRBJ1-1 and V is TRBV4-1; D not resolved. V was trimmed by 1 base and J by 7 bases, leaving 13 bases between them. The CDR3 is 14 amino acids. Germline values: CDR1 MGHRA, CDR2 YSYEKL.

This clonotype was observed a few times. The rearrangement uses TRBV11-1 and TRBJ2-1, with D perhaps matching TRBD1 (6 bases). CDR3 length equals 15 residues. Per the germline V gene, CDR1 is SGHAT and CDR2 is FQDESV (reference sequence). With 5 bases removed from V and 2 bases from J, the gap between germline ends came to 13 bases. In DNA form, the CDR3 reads TGTGCCAGCAGCCGGCAGGGGTTTACCTACAATGAGCAGTTCTTC. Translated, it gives CASSRQGFTYNEQFF.

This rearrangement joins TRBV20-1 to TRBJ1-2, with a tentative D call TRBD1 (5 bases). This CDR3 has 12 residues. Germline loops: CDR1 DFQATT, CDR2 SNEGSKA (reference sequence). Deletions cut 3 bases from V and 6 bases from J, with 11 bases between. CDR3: CSASSRVDGYTF. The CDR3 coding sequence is TGCAGTGCTAGTAGCAGGGTCGATGGCTACACCTTC.

CDR3 amino acids: CATSDFSDSTGELFF. The CDR3, as DNA: TGTGCCACCAGTGATTTTTCGGACTCCACCGGGGAGCTGTTTTTT. The chain employs TRBV24-1 and TRBJ2-2, with D maybe TRBD2 (5 bases). This CDR3 has 15 amino acids. The V and J ends lost 1 base and 4 bases respectively, with 9 bases between them. The germline gives CDR1 KGHDR, CDR2 SFDVKD.

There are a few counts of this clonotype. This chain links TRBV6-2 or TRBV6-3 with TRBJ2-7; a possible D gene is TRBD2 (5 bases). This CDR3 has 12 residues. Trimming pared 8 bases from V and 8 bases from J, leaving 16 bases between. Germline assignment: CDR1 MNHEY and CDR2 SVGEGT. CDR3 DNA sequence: TGTGCCAGCGGGGAATGGGAGAAAAAGCAGTACTTC. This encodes CASGEWEKKQYF.

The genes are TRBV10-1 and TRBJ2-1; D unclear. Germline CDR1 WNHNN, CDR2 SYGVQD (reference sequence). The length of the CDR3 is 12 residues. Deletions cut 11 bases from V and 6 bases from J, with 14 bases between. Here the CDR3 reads CARPLIINEQFF. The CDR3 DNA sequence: TGCGCCCGGCCCCTAATTATCAATGAGCAGTTCTTC.